Below, 24 T cell receptor beta chains from the same sample are listed, as sequenced in a study of control samples from healthy donors and cancer patients. Measured with immunoSEQ multiplex PCR; TCRdb has only the in-frame clones, and not every one. The repertoire holds under 200,000 clones, with nearly 96% as singletons. The specimen sequenced was blood. The origin of the receptors is a woman aged 25-40 years in good health.

The chain links TRBV28 to TRBJ1-2, with 7 bases that match TRBD1. The CDR3 runs to 12 residues. With V trimmed by 8 bases and J by 8 bases, 8 bases remained unmatched. Germline V gene lookup returns CDR1 MDHEN and CDR2 SYDVKM. CDR3 amino acids: CASGQQGWGYTF. The CDR3 bases are TGTGCCAGCGGACAACAGGGGTGGGGCTACACCTTC.

The DNA of the CDR3 is TGTGCCAGTAGTGCCCCACGTAGCACAGATACGCAGTATTTT. It codes for CASSAPRSTDTQYF. The chain uses TRBV19 and TRBJ2-3; D not certain. CDR3 size: 14 residues. The germline V and J ends were trimmed by 5 bases and 0 bases, with 9 bases remaining between them. CDR1 is LNHDA, CDR2 SQIVND, per germline (reference sequence).

The chain joins TRBV11-2 to TRBJ2-5; a possible D gene is TRBD2 (5 bases). The V end was cut by 5 bases, the J end by 5 bases, with 21 bases between. This CDR3 spans 16 amino acids. Germline V lookup: CDR1 SGHAT, CDR2 FQNNGV. CDR3 DNA sequence: TGTGCCAGCAGCCGCGTGCGCGGGCTGCCGATGGAGACCCAGTACTTC. Translated, it gives CASSRVRGLPMETQYF. Full variable domain (rest looked up from reference TRBV11-2 and TRBJ2-5): EAGVAQSPRYKIIEKRQSVAFWCNPISGHATLYWYQQILGQGPKLLIQFQNNGVVDDSQLPKDRFSAERLKGVDSTLKIQPAKLEDSAVYLCASSRVRGLPMETQYFGPGTRLLVL.

This clone appeared a single time. The CDR3 protein is CASSYWGARNTEAFF. As DNA, the CDR3 is TGTGCCAGCAGTTATTGGGGGGCAAGGAACACTGAAGCTTTCTTT. The V gene is TRBV6-5, the J gene TRBJ1-1; D possibly corresponds to TRBD1 (6 bases). The CDR3 has 15 amino acids. V was pared by 3 bases and J by 1 base, with 12 bases between. Germline V gene lookup returns CDR1 MNHEY and CDR2 SVGAGI.

The V and J genes are TRBV6-5 and TRBJ1-3; possibly TRBD1 for D (5 bases). Germline V gene lookup returns CDR1 MNHEY and CDR2 SVGAGI. CDR3 length equals 16 residues. V was cut by 2 bases and J by 0 bases, with 11 bases left in between. The CDR3 DNA follows: TGTGCCAGCAGTTACGATTCAGGGCGCTCTGGAAACACCATATATTTT. As protein: CASSYDSGRSGNTIYF.

This chain uses TRBV6-4 with TRBJ2-1, with TRBD2 matching 9 bases. J was trimmed by 9 bases and V by 4 bases; bases with no gene match: 4. This CDR3 comprises 13 residues. Per the germline V gene, CDR1 is MRHNA and CDR2 is SNTAGT. CDR3 sequence: CASSGLAGSEQFF. The CDR3 coding sequence is TGTGCCAGCAGTGGTCTAGCGGGAAGTGAGCAGTTCTTC.

V and J are TRBV28 and TRBJ1-3; D might be TRBD1 (5 bases). V dropped 5 bases and J dropped 0 bases, with 8 bases sitting between them. Germline CDR1 and CDR2: MDHEN and SYDVKM. The CDR3 loop spans 14 amino acids. CDR3 in amino acids: CASSPQGSGNTIYF. The CDR3 DNA reads TGTGCCAGCAGTCCTCAGGGCTCTGGAAACACCATATATTTT.

The gene calls are TRBV19 and TRBJ2-7; 10 positions agree with TRBD1. The germline V gene encodes CDR1 LNHDA and CDR2 SQIVND (reference sequence). J gave up 6 bases and V 4 bases, and 3 bases lay outside the gene matches. The CDR3 contains 13 residues. The DNA of the CDR3 is TGTGCCAGTAGTACCGGGACAGGGGTCGAGCAGTACTTC. Its translation is CASSTGTGVEQYF.

This sequence joins TRBV30 and TRBJ1-5, with TRBD1 identical over 8 bases. The trim removed 3 bases at V and 4 bases at J, leaving 2 bases unmatched. There are 13 residues in the CDR3. CDR1 and CDR2 from the germline V gene are GTSNPN and SVGIG (reference sequence). The CDR3 nucleotides read TGTGCCTGGAGGGACAGGGAAAATCAGCCCCAGCATTTT. Amino acids: CAWRDRENQPQHF.

This chain links TRBV3-1 (or the pseudogene TRBV3-2) with TRBJ1-1; maybe TRBD1 (6 bases). The V end was cut by 0 bases, the J end by 5 bases, with 13 bases between. The CDR3 length is 15 residues. Per the germline V gene, CDR1 is LGHDT and CDR2 is YNNKEL (reference sequence). The CDR3 DNA sequence: TGTGCCAGCAGCCAAGATGGGGGGCGCGGGACTGAAGCTTTCTTT. Translating it yields CASSQDGGRGTEAFF.

J is TRBJ2-1 and V is TRBV20-1, with D unclear. The CDR3 loop spans 10 amino acids. Trimming took 3 bases from V and 5 from J, leaving 2 bases between them. Germline V gene sequence: CDR1 DFQATT, CDR2 SNEGSKA (reference sequence). The CDR3 coding sequence is TGCAGTGCTAGTGACAATGAGCAGTTCTTC. It encodes CSASDNEQFF.

The J gene is TRBJ1-5, the V gene TRBV6-5; TRBD1 aligns across 7 bases. From germline, CDR1 is MNHEY and CDR2 SVGAGI. The trim removed 1 base at V and 0 bases at J, leaving 3 bases unmatched. The CDR3 sequence is 16 residues long. CDR3 amino acids: CASSYFGTDSNQPQHF. The CDR3 DNA is TGTGCCAGCAGTTACTTCGGGACAGATAGCAATCAGCCCCAGCATTTT.

The chain employs TRBV6-5 and TRBJ2-2; D call uncertain. This CDR3 is 15 amino acids long. The germline V and J ends were trimmed by 4 bases and 0 bases, with 9 bases remaining between them. The germline gives CDR1 MNHEY, CDR2 SVGAGI. CDR3 in amino acids: CASSLGFANTGELFF. As DNA, the CDR3 is TGTGCCAGCAGTTTAGGCTTCGCGAACACCGGGGAGCTGTTTTTT.

The rearrangement links TRBV18 to TRBJ1-5, with D unclear. Germline CDR1 is KGHSH and CDR2 is LQKENI. The CDR3 contains 12 residues. The V end lost 4 bases, the J end lost 9 bases, and 10 bases lay between the germline ends. CDR3 loop: CASSLESGPQHF. CDR3 nucleotides: TGTGCCAGCTCACTAGAAAGCGGGCCCCAGCATTTT.

This clone came up once. The chain recombines TRBV5-1 with TRBJ1-1; TRBD1 is a possible D gene (6 bases). Germline V gives CDR1 SGHRS, CDR2 YFSETQ. This CDR3 has 13 residues. Trimming removed 6 bases from V and 1 base from J, with 10 bases in between. CDR3: CASTKTGNTEAFF. Written as DNA, the CDR3 is TGCGCCAGCACCAAGACAGGGAACACTGAAGCTTTCTTT. The whole variable domain, remainder taken from reference TRBV5-1 and TRBJ1-1, is KAGVTQTPRYLIKTRGQQVTLSCSPISGHRSVSWYQQTPGQGLQFLFEYFSETQRNKGNFPGRFSGRQFSNSRSEMNVSTLELGDSALYLCASTKTGNTEAFFGQGTRLTVV.

This chain connects TRBV5-4 to TRBJ1-4, with a possible D match to TRBD1 (6 bases). The CDR3 contains 15 residues. Germline V lookup: CDR1 SGHNT, CDR2 YYREEE (reference sequence). V shed 1 base and J shed 8 bases, with 15 bases lying between them. CDR3 DNA sequence: TGTGCCAGCAGCTTGCTCGGGGGCGCGTCCGAAAAACTGTTTTTT. Translated: CASSLLGGASEKLFF. The complete variable domain, with remaining parts taken from reference TRBV5-4 and TRBJ1-4, reads ETGVTQSPTHLIKTRGQQVTLRCSSQSGHNTVSWYQQALGQGPQFIFQYYREEENGRGNFPPRFSGLQFPNYSSELNVNALELDDSALYLCASSLLGGASEKLFFGSGTQLSVL.

The CDR3 DNA is TGTGCCAGCAGCTTAGGCCGGGGCGTGGATCAGCCCCAGCATTTT. As protein: CASSLGRGVDQPQHF. The chain has TRBV13 and TRBJ1-5; a possible D gene is TRBD1 (5 bases). V dropped 0 bases and J dropped 5 bases, with 11 bases sitting between them. The CDR3 covers 15 residues. Germline assignment: CDR1 PRHDT and CDR2 FYEKMQ (reference sequence).

The chain has TRBV28 and TRBJ2-2; D not resolved. V was clipped by 5 bases and J by 4 bases, with 11 bases between them. CDR1 is MDHEN and CDR2 is SYDVKM in the germline V gene. The CDR3 has 14 residues. CDR3 sequence: CASSPRAPTGELFF. CDR3 nucleotide sequence: TGTGCCAGCAGTCCCCGAGCACCCACCGGGGAGCTGTTTTTT. Supplemented by reference TRBV28 and TRBJ2-2, the full variable domain reads DVKVTQSSRYLVKRTGEKVFLECVQDMDHENMFWYRQDPGLGLRLIYFSYDVKMKEKGDIPEGYSVSREKKERFSLILESASTNQTSMYLCASSPRAPTGELFFGEGSRLTVL.

The chain links TRBV5-4 to TRBJ2-6; TRBD1 is a possible D gene (6 bases). Trimming shortened V by 0 bases and J by 2 bases, and 12 bases separated the two germline ends. Germline V gene sequence: CDR1 SGHNT, CDR2 YYREEE (reference sequence). The CDR3 covers 17 residues. The CDR3 DNA reads as TGTGCCAGCAGCTTGGTCAGGGGCAGGACTGGGGCCAACGTCCTGACTTTC. It specifies CASSLVRGRTGANVLTF.

The CDR3 region has the DNA TGCGCCAGCAGCTTGGGGACACCACCCTACGAGCAGTACTTC. Its protein product is CASSLGTPPYEQYF. The chain joins TRBV5-1 to TRBJ2-7, with D possibly being TRBD1 (5 bases). V shed 0 bases and J shed 2 bases, with 9 bases lying between them. Germline V CDR1 and CDR2: SGHRS, YFSETQ. The CDR3 is 14 amino acids. Variable domain in full (rest from reference TRBV5-1 and TRBJ2-7): KAGVTQTPRYLIKTRGQQVTLSCSPISGHRSVSWYQQTPGQGLQFLFEYFSETQRNKGNFPGRFSGRQFSNSRSEMNVSTLELGDSALYLCASSLGTPPYEQYFGPGTRLTVT.

This sequence joins TRBV11-2 and TRBJ2-4; maybe TRBD1 (6 bases). Deletions cut 4 bases from V and 2 bases from J, with 12 bases between. CDR3 length: 15 residues. Looked up from germline, CDR1 is SGHAT and CDR2 is FQNNGV. CDR3 protein: CASSYLRDTKNIQYF. CDR3 coding DNA: TGTGCCAGCAGCTACCTCCGGGACACCAAAAACATTCAGTACTTC.

The V call is TRBV5-1, the J call TRBJ2-3; D gene uncertain. V was shortened by 0 bases and J by 4 bases, with 3 bases between the two germline ends. CDR1 and CDR2 (germline): SGHRS, YFSETQ. The CDR3 has 12 amino acids. CDR3 amino acids: CASSLGSDTQYF. Written as DNA, the CDR3 is TGCGCCAGCAGCTTGGGTTCAGATACGCAGTATTTT.

V and J are TRBV2 and TRBJ1-2; TRBD1 might be the D (6 bases). The CDR3 runs 13 residues. Germline V gives CDR1 SNHLY, CDR2 FYNNEI. Trimming pared 10 bases from V and 4 bases from J, leaving 16 bases between. CDR3 nucleotide sequence: TGTGCCACCACCACAGGGCCCACCTATGGCTACACCTTC. Translation: CATTTGPTYGYTF.

This chain joins TRBV6-5 and TRBJ2-1; a weak D match, TRBD2 (5 bases). In germline, CDR1 is MNHEY, CDR2 SVGAGI. This CDR3 has 14 residues. Trimming cost V 9 bases and J 2 bases, with 14 bases left between them. CDR3 residues: CASNEAAAYNEQFF. For the CDR3, the DNA is TGTGCCAGTAACGAAGCGGCCGCCTACAATGAGCAGTTCTTC.